Listed here are 2 T cell receptor beta chains from one sample, sequenced in a study of cytomegalovirus exposure and HLA in healthy donors (dated by TCRdb to 2016 to 2017). The receptor library was made with the immunoSEQ multiplex PCR assay. For the multiplex PCR, a mixture combining 60 forward primers for TCR Vbeta segments and 13 reverse primers for TCR Jbeta segments was used. Imported from immuneACCESS, the table was reduced by TCRdb to in-frame sequences with V and J called. These copies leave out some clones; in studies compared against another copy, an unresolved V gene accounts for under half, and the cause of the remainder is not known. The sample profile shows about 86,000 clones; approximately 81% of them were found once. Approximately 5.7% of the sample is in the top ten clones. The sample consisted of PBMCs. All receptors come from a woman aged 50 to 65 in good health and CMV-seropositive.

The chain couples TRBV5-6 to TRBJ2-4, with 16 bases matching TRBD2. The germline V gene has CDR1 SGHDT and CDR2 YYEEEE. CDR3 length: 17 amino acids. After removal of 4 bases from V and 9 bases from J, the junction contained 10 bases not matched to a gene. This CDR3 reads CASSPGLAGGPRAIQYF. CDR3 DNA sequence: TGTGCCAGCAGCCCGGGACTAGCGGGAGGGCCTAGGGCCATTCAGTACTTC.

This clone has just a few counts. The chain uses TRBV30 and TRBJ1-5; D might be TRBD1 (6 bases). The CDR3 extends over 14 amino acids. Germline V gene lookup returns CDR1 GTSNPN and CDR2 SVGIG (reference sequence). The V end was cut by 7 bases, the J end by 6 bases, with 19 bases between. The CDR3 sequence is CASRNTGNGQPQHF. The CDR3 DNA follows: TGTGCCTCCAGAAACACAGGGAATGGTCAGCCCCAGCATTTT.